The TCR beta chain described here comes from a study of T cells after yellow fever vaccination. Overall study findings and caveats: FACS-sorted repertoires might harbor abundant contaminating clonotypes from the bulk population.

CDR1 and CDR2 from the germline V gene are SGDLS and YYNGEE. After removal of 4 bases from V and 4 bases from J, the junction contained 4 bases not matched to a gene. CDR3 length: 16 amino acids. Via MiXCR, TCRdb re-called the 5' RACE reads, giving one row per CDR3 protein. The table lists some 200,000 distinct CDR3 sequences, approximately 3.3% of them singletons. This clonotype was recorded many times. Its antigen remains unidentified. This chain connects TRBV9 to TRBJ2-1; 14 nucleotides agree with TRBD2. This sample comprised CD4+ T cells sorted from PBMCs, obtained 10 days after the yellow fever booster vaccination. This clonotype was obtained from a young man who received the YFV17D yellow fever vaccine. CDR3 in DNA: TGTGCCAGCAGCTCGGGGACTAGCGGGGGATACAATGAGCAGTTCTTC. Encoded protein: CASSSGTSGGYNEQFF.